Listed below are T cell receptor beta chains from one sample, sequenced in a study of T cells in Graves' hyperthyroidism and ophthalmopathy. TCRdb used MiXCR to reprocess the multiplex PCR reads, holding one entry per CDR3 protein. The sample has 480,000 or so distinct CDR3 sequences, roughly 45% seen once. Sequencing used peripheral blood or thyroid tissue (not recorded which). The receptors here all came from an adult woman with Graves' disease, either hyperthyroidism or ophthalmopathy (not recorded which). CDR3s include the opening cysteine and the closing phenylalanine or tryptophan. Clone size is stated in some rows and not others, as once, few, many or a class when expanded.

NA,TRBV12-3/TRBV12-4,TRBJ2-5,CASSLISEETQYF
NA,TRBV29-1,TRBJ2-5,CSVGGSVEETQYF
few,TRBV29-1,TRBJ2-5,CSVGLAGGETQYF
NA,TRBV13,TRBJ2-5,CASSWTGALGGGKETQYF
NA,TRBV10-3,TRBJ1-5,CAISGIFPPETQHF
NA,TRBV11-2,TRBJ2-5,CASSHTTSQETQYF
NA,TRBV2,TRBJ1-5,CASRDGSNQPQHF
many,TRBV20-1,TRBJ2-7,CSARDPAGTYEQYF
NA,TRBV25-1,TRBJ1-4,CASSLVRSRDEKLFF
NA,TRBV15,TRBJ2-7,CATSRAGRTTSYEQYF
NA,TRBV11-2,TRBJ1-1,CASSFKTAMNTEAFF
many,TRBV7-6,TRBJ1-1,CASSARLNTEAFF
NA,TRBV20-1,TRBJ1-4,CSVQGVDEKLFF
NA,TRBV7-9,TRBJ2-2,CASSLRAGGELFF
NA,TRBV24-1,TRBJ2-2,CATSGETPQNTGELFF
NA,TRBV24-1,TRBJ1-2,CATSDSLEYGYTF
few,TRBV5-1,TRBJ1-2,CASSSGQGRYGYTF
many,TRBV9,TRBJ1-6,CASSVGDVRVTPLHF
many,TRBV2,TRBJ2-7,CASYLLYEQYF
few,TRBV5-1,TRBJ1-1,CASSISQGTNTEAFF
few,TRBV29-1,TRBJ2-1,CSVETGSGYNEQFF
many,TRBV5-5,TRBJ1-6,CASSREPGWASPLHF
many,TRBV7-9,TRBJ2-5,CASSFGGGETQYF
NA,TRBV7-2,TRBJ2-7,CASSLGTGGGLVYF
many,TRBV20-1,TRBJ2-2,CSAGRQGMTGELFF
NA,TRBV19,TRBJ2-7,CASSILPGQSYEQYF
NA,TRBV25-1,TRBJ1-6,CASSPPGGQNSPLHF
NA,TRBV7-9,TRBJ1-1,CASSHRDRVNHTEAFF
NA,TRBV7-9,TRBJ1-1,CASSPAGLSPEAFF
few,TRBV7-8,TRBJ2-7,CASSLGNTDYEQYF
NA,TRBV11-1,TRBJ1-4,CASSGTKFVYFLEKLFF
few,TRBV7-9,TRBJ2-5,CASSFYRLAGPGETQYF
NA,TRBV7-2,TRBJ1-4,CASSPSGTGSEKLFF
many,TRBV28,TRBJ2-5,CASSSSGTSSFASQYF
few,TRBV2,TRBJ1-6,CASKRDRDSPLHF
many,TRBV5-1,TRBJ2-7,CASSPDGQTYEQYF
NA,TRBV7-9,TRBJ1-6,CASSFGGRSSPLHF
NA,TRBV10-3,TRBJ1-6,CAAAGSPLHF
NA,TRBV12-3/TRBV12-4,TRBJ2-5,CASSWGGSETQYF
many,TRBV20-1,TRBJ2-7,CSAQDLGGPDEQYF
NA,TRBV29-1,TRBJ2-7,CSVEGSVYEQYF
many,TRBV7-9,TRBJ1-5,CASSRGTDQPQHF
once,TRBV14,TRBJ1-2,CASSPLSQRTDGYTF
many,TRBV2,TRBJ2-2,CASSDPLGSGRSGELFF
NA,TRBV15,TRBJ1-1,CATSKVQGTEAFF
many,TRBV20-1,TRBJ2-7,CSAAQSYEQYF
once,TRBV19,TRBJ1-4,CASRLGSANEKLFF
many,TRBV24-1,TRBJ2-6,CATNWRPTSSGANVLTF
NA,TRBV10-3,TRBJ1-5,CAISGLNQPQHF
many,TRBV10-3,TRBJ2-2,CAAGLQANTGELFF
once,TRBV9,TRBJ1-3,CASSVKGSGSGNTIYF
many,TRBV15,TRBJ1-1,CATRADRENTEAFF
NA,TRBV5-6,TRBJ2-6,CASSSYEPGANVLTF
NA,TRBV11-1,TRBJ2-5,CASSSGLPQETQYF
many,TRBV9,TRBJ1-2,CASSVGNSHYGYTF
NA,TRBV10-3,TRBJ2-5,CAISETQGPETQYF